This T cell receptor beta chain stems from a study of Graves' ophthalmopathy and Graves' hyperthyroidism. Study-wide background: Samples of peripheral blood were obtained at initial diagnosis, prior to treatment of any kind.

Study conclusions and caveats: Ophthalmopathy versus stable hyperthyroidism: 13-signature model gave under 90% sensitivity, 65% to 82% specificity. A majority of expanded thyroid clonotypes exceeding 0.001 frequency were likewise present in blood.

This clonotype was detected ten times or more. Its antigen is not identified. The authors amplified TCR beta CDR3 regions from RNA transcripts. HTBI primers were used in a first-round RT-PCR, which preceded a second-round multiplex PCR. TCRdb re-analysed the multiplex PCR reads in MiXCR, keeping a single row per CDR3 protein. The data show about 210,000 distinct CDR3 sequences, with under 30% seen just once and about 9.1% held by the top ten. Sequenced sample: peripheral blood. The sequence was obtained from a man between 45 and 60 years old with Graves' ophthalmopathy.

CDR3 sequence: CASSATRGYEQYF. The DNA for the CDR3 is TGTGCCAGCAGTGCCACCAGGGGCTACGAGCAGTACTTC. The rearrangement joins TRBV27 to TRBJ2-7, with D maybe TRBD1 (6 bases). Germline CDR1 is MNHEY and CDR2 is SMNVEV (reference sequence). The germline V and J ends were trimmed by 5 bases and 3 bases, with 11 bases remaining between them. The CDR3 sequence is 13 residues long.